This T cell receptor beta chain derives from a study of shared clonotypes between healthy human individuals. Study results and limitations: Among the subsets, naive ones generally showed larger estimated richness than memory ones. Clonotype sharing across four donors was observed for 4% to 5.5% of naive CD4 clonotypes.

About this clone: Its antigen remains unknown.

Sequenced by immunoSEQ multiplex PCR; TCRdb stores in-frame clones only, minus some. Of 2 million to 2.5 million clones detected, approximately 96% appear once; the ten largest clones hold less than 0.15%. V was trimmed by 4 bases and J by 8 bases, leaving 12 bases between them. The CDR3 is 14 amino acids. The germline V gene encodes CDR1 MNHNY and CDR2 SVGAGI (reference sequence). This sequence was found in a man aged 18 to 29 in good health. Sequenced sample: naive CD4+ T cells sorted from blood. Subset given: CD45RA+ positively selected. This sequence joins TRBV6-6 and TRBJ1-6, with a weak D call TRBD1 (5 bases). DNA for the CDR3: TGTGCCAGCAGTTCCGGGACCGCCGATTCACCCCTCCACTTT. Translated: CASSSGTADSPLHF.